This is a list of T cell receptor beta chains from one sample in a study of technical replicates of blood from a few donors. Generated by immunoSEQ multiplex PCR, the TCRdb table keeps only in-frame clones and is missing some. The repertoire holds roughly 87,000 clones, with 91% as singletons. Sequencing was carried out using T cells isolated from PBMCs. Source of these receptors: a human donor in good health. Each CDR3 is given with its conserved first and last residue. A D gene is named only where the DNA matches it firmly. The size entry is marked missing in some rows and otherwise reads once, few, many or a size class.

j_gene	abundance	v_gene	d_gene	CDR3aa	CDR3nt
TRBJ1-1	-	TRBV7-6	TRBD1	CASSSGQGLAEAFF	TGTGCCAGCAGCTCTGGACAGGGCCTGGCTGAAGCTTTCTTT
TRBJ2-3	-	TRBV2	-	CASSEQGLADTQYF	TGTGCCAGCAGTGAACAGGGGCTCGCAGATACGCAGTATTTT
TRBJ1-5	few	TRBV23-1	-	CASSQSKRLNQPQHF	TGCGCCAGCAGTCAATCGAAACGGTTAAATCAGCCCCAGCATTTT
TRBJ1-1	few	TRBV4-1	-	CASSQVGTANTEAFF	TGCGCCAGCAGCCAAGTAGGAACAGCGAACACTGAAGCTTTCTTT
TRBJ2-7	-	TRBV30	-	CAWSGGNYEQYF	TGTGCCTGGAGTGGAGGCAACTACGAGCAGTACTTC
TRBJ1-5	few	TRBV18	TRBD1	CASSPFGQGSSNQPQHF	TGTGCCAGCTCACCATTTGGACAGGGTAGTAGCAATCAGCCCCAGCATTTT
TRBJ2-3	-	TRBV29-1	TRBD2	CSVANYGLANTDTQYF	TGCAGCGTTGCTAATTATGGACTAGCGAACACAGATACGCAGTATTTT
TRBJ2-7	-	TRBV5-4	-	CASSLYSYEQYF	TGTGCCAGCAGCTTGTACTCCTACGAGCAGTACTTC
TRBJ2-2	-	TRBV5-1	TRBD1	CASSWGTGYTGELFF	TGCGCCAGCAGCTGGGGGACAGGGTACACCGGGGAGCTGTTTTTT
TRBJ2-3	once	TRBV4-3	-	CASSRDLASTDTQYF	TGCGCCAGCAGCCGAGATCTAGCGAGCACAGATACGCAGTATTTT
TRBJ1-4	-	TRBV29-1	TRBD1	CSVVGTGDEKLFF	TGCAGCGTTGTCGGGACAGGGGATGAAAAACTGTTTTTT
TRBJ2-3	-	TRBV30	TRBD1	CAWQKTGGGTDTQYF	TGTGCCTGGCAAAAGACAGGGGGCGGCACAGATACGCAGTATTTT
TRBJ2-1	-	TRBV7-6	-	CASSLNSGNYNEQFF	TGTGCCAGCAGCTTAAATAGCGGCAACTACAATGAGCAGTTCTTC
TRBJ1-2	few	TRBV30	TRBD1	CAWTGQGNGYTF	TGTGCCTGGACGGGACAGGGAAATGGCTACACCTTC
TRBJ2-3	-	TRBV18	TRBD2	CASSPLAGSTDTQYF	TGTGCCAGCTCACCCTTAGCGGGTAGCACAGATACGCAGTATTTT
TRBJ2-1	-	TRBV9	TRBD2	CASNRGGLAGDEQFF	TGTGCCAGCAATCGGGGGGGACTAGCGGGAGATGAGCAGTTCTTC
TRBJ2-1	-	TRBV6-5	-	CASSNLNEQFF	TGTGCCAGCAGCAACTTGAATGAGCAGTTCTTC
TRBJ2-7	-	TRBV6-5	TRBD2	CASSLWTSGSEQYF	TGTGCCAGCAGCCTTTGGACTAGCGGGAGCGAGCAGTACTTC
TRBJ1-4	-	TRBV19	TRBD1	CASSYTGAEKLFF	TGTGCCAGTAGTTATACAGGGGCTGAAAAACTGTTTTTT
TRBJ2-1	-	TRBV4-1	-	CASGRGGNEQFF	TGCGCCAGCGGGAGGGGGGGTAATGAGCAGTTCTTC
TRBJ2-1	-	TRBV5-5	TRBD1	CASSSSGTGFNEQFF	TGTGCCAGCAGCTCGTCCGGGACAGGGTTTAATGAGCAGTTCTTC
TRBJ2-3	-	TRBV28	TRBD2	CASSSLAGVTTDTQYF	TGTGCCAGCAGTTCTTTAGCGGGAGTTACGACAGATACGCAGTATTTT
TRBJ2-1	-	TRBV5-6	-	CASSLAWPPTVSSGQFF	TGTGCCAGCAGCTTGGCCTGGCCTCCGACTGTGAGCTCGGGGCAGTTCTTC
TRBJ2-3	-	TRBV11-2	TRBD2	CASSLLAGGGDTQYF	TGTGCCAGCAGCTTACTAGCGGGAGGTGGGGATACGCAGTATTTT
TRBJ2-7	-	TRBV6-1	-	CASSAAGLWGYEQYF	TGTGCCAGCAGTGCCGCAGGGTTATGGGGCTACGAGCAGTACTTC
TRBJ2-7	-	TRBV4-1	-	CASSQAISYEQYF	TGCGCCAGCAGCCAAGCGATCAGCTACGAGCAGTACTTC
TRBJ1-1	-	TRBV28	-	CASSLWRPYTEMNTEAFF	TGTGCCAGCAGTTTATGGCGGCCGTACACTGAAATGAACACTGAAGCTTTCTTT
TRBJ1-3	-	TRBV5-4	-	CASSLAPDSSGNTIYF	TGTGCCAGCAGCTTGGCCCCGGACAGCTCTGGAAACACCATATATTTT
TRBJ2-5	-	TRBV7-2	-	CASSLGLQETQYF	TGTGCCAGCAGCCTGGGACTGCAAGAGACCCAGTACTTC
TRBJ1-3	-	TRBV6-5	TRBD1	CASSLRTGSGNTIYF	TGTGCCAGCAGTCTAAGGACAGGCTCTGGAAACACCATATATTTT
TRBJ2-3	once	TRBV27	-	CASCSGGPSTDTQYF	TGTGCCAGTTGTAGCGGAGGGCCTAGCACAGATACGCAGTATTTT
TRBJ2-7	-	TRBV10-3	-	CAISEQGPPYEQYF	TGTGCCATCAGTGAGCAGGGGCCCCCCTACGAGCAGTACTTC
TRBJ2-3	once	TRBV4-1	TRBD2	CASSHKSGSRGDTQYF	TGCGCCAGCAGCCACAAGAGCGGGAGTAGGGGAGATACGCAGTATTTT
TRBJ2-6	-	TRBV29-1	TRBD1	CSVMTGDWFSGANVLTF	TGCAGCGTTATGACAGGGGATTGGTTTTCTGGGGCCAACGTCCTGACTTTC
TRBJ2-5	-	TRBV7-2	-	CASSLGARVKETQYF	TGTGCCAGCAGCTTAGGGGCGAGAGTAAAAGAGACCCAGTACTTC
TRBJ2-1	-	TRBV11-2	-	CASSYRVSVPEQFF	TGTGCCAGCAGCTACCGGGTCAGCGTGCCTGAGCAGTTCTTC
TRBJ2-1	-	TRBV5-6	TRBD1	CASSLGENRGTPYNEQFF	TGTGCCAGCAGCTTGGGGGAAAACAGGGGAACTCCGTACAATGAGCAGTTCTTC
TRBJ1-2	-	TRBV4-3	TRBD1	CASSRVGGQKTYGYTF	TGCGCCAGCAGCAGAGTGGGGGGACAGAAAACCTATGGCTACACCTTC